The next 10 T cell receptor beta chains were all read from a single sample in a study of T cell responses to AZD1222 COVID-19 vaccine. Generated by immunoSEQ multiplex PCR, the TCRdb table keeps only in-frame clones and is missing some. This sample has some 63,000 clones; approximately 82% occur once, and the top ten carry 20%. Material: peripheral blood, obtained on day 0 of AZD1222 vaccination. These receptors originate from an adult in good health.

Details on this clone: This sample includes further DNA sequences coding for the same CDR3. The CDR3 bases are TGTGCCAGCAGTTACTCGGGACAGGGAGCCTACGAGCAGTACTTC. Its protein product is CASSYSGQGAYEQYF. This chain connects TRBV6-5 to TRBJ2-7; 9 bases line up with TRBD1. The CDR3 length is 15 residues. With 0 bases clipped from V and 2 bases from J, the junction kept 2 bases outside the gene matches. Germline V gives CDR1 MNHEY, CDR2 SVGAGI.

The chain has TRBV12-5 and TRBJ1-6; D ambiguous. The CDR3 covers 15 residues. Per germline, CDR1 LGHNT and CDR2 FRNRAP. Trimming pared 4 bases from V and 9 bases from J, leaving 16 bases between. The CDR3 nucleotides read TGTGCTAGTGGTTCCTCGGGATCGGGAATTTCACCCCTCCACTTT. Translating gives CASGSSGSGISPLHF.

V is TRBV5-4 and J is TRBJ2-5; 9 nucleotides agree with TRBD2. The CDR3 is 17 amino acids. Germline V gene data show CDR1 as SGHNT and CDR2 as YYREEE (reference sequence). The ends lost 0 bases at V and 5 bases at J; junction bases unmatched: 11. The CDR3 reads CASSLGGGRARGETQYF. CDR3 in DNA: TGTGCCAGCAGCTTGGGAGGCGGGAGGGCCCGGGGGGAGACCCAGTACTTC.

This CDR3 reads CASRESFRIDTQYF. DNA of the CDR3: TGTGCCAGCAGGGAGTCTTTCAGGATAGATACGCAGTATTTT. The chain uses TRBV3-1 (or the pseudogene TRBV3-2) and TRBJ2-3; D is ambiguous. The CDR3 covers 14 residues. V shed 6 bases and J shed 5 bases, with 15 bases lying between them. Germline V CDR1 and CDR2: LGHDT, YNNKEL (reference sequence).

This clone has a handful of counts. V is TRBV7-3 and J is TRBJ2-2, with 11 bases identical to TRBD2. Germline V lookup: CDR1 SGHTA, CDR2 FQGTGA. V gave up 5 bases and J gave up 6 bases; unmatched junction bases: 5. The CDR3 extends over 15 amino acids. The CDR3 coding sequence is TGTGCCAGCAGCCAACTAGCGGGAGACTCCGGGGAGCTGTTTTTT. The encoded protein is CASSQLAGDSGELFF.

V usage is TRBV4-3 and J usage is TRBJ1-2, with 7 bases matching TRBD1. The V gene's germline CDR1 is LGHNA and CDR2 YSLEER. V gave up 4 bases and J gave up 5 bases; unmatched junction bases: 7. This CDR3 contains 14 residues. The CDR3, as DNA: TGCGCCAGCAGCCCCTCGGGACAGCCTTATGGCTACACCTTC. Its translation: CASSPSGQPYGYTF.

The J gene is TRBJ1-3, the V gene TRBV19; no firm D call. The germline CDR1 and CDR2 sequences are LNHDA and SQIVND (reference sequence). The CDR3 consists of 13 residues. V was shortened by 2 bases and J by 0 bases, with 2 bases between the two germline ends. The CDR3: CASSISSGNTIYF. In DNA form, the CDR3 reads TGTGCCAGTAGTATAAGCTCTGGAAACACCATATATTTT.

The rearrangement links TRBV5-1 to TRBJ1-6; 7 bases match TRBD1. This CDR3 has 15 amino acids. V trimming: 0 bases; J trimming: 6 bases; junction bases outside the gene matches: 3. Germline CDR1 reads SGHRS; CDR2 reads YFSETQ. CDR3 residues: CASSLAGDSNSPLHF. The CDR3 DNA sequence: TGCGCCAGCAGCTTGGCCGGGGACAGTAATTCACCCCTCCACTTT.

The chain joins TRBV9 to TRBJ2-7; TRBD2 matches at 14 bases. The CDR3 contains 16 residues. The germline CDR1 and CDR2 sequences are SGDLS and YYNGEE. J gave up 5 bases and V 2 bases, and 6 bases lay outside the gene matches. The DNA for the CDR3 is TGTGCCAGCAGCGTGGGACTAGCGGGAGTTCTGGACGAGCAGTACTTC. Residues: CASSVGLAGVLDEQYF.

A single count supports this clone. DNA of the CDR3: TGTGCCAGCAGCTTTTTCCGCGGGGAATACAATGAGCAGTTCTTC. It codes for CASSFFRGEYNEQFF. The chain couples TRBV7-3 to TRBJ2-1; maybe TRBD2 (6 bases). Germline V gene sequence: CDR1 SGHTA, CDR2 FQGTGA. Trimming took off 3 bases at V and 4 bases at J, with 13 bases between the two ends. The CDR3 has 15 amino acids. Full variable domain (outside the CDR3, taken from reference TRBV7-3 and TRBJ2-1): GAGVSQTPSNKVTEKGKYVELRCDPISGHTALYWYRQSLGQGPEFLIYFQGTGAADDSGLPNDRFFAVRPEGSVSTLKIQRTERGDSAVYLCASSFFRGEYNEQFFGPGTRLTVL.